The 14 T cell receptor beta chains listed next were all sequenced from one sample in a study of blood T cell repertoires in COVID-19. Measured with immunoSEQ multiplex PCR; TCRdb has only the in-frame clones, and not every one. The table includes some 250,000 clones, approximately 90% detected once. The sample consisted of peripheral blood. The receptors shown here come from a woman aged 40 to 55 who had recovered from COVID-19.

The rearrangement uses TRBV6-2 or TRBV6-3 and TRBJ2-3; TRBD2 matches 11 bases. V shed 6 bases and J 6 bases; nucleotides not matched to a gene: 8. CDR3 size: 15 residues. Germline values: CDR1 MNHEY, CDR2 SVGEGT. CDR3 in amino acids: CASSAGLAVGDTQYF. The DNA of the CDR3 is TGTGCCAGCAGCGCGGGACTAGCGGTGGGGGATACGCAGTATTTT.

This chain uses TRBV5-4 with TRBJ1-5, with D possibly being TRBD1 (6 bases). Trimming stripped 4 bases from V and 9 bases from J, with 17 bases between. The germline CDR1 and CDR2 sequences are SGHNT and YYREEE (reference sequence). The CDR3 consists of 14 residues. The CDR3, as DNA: TGTGCCAGCAGCCCGGAGGGGGGGAATGGGCCCCAGCATTTT. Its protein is CASSPEGGNGPQHF.

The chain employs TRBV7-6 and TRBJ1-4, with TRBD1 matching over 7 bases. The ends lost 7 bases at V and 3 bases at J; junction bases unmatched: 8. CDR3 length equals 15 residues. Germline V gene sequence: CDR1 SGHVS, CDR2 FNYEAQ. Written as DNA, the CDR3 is TGTGCCAGCAAGGGGGCACATGGGGCTAATGAAAAACTGTTTTTT. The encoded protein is CASKGAHGANEKLFF.

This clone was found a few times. The CDR3 loop reads CAIRQGANQPQHF. The DNA of the CDR3 is TGTGCCATCAGGCAGGGGGCCAATCAGCCCCAGCATTTT. The chain employs TRBV10-3 and TRBJ1-5; 8 bases line up with TRBD1. The V gene end was trimmed by 6 bases and the J gene end by 3 bases; junction bases not matched to a gene: 1. The germline V gene encodes CDR1 ENHRY and CDR2 SYGVKD. The CDR3 contains 13 residues.

The CDR3 loop is CASSVTGAGAYNSPLHF. DNA for the CDR3: TGTGCCAGCAGCGTTACAGGGGCCGGCGCCTATAATTCACCCCTCCACTTT. This chain connects TRBV7-2 to TRBJ1-6; TRBD1 matches at 7 bases. Germline loops: CDR1 SGHTA, CDR2 FQGNSA. V gave up 5 bases and J gave up 2 bases; unmatched junction bases: 9. The CDR3 is made up of 17 amino acids.

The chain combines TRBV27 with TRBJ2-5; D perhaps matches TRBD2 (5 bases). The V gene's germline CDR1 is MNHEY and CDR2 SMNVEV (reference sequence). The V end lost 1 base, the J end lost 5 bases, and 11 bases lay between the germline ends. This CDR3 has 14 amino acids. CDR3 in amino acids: CASSLLPSGETQYF. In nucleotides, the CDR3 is TGTGCCAGCAGTTTATTGCCGTCGGGGGAGACCCAGTACTTC.

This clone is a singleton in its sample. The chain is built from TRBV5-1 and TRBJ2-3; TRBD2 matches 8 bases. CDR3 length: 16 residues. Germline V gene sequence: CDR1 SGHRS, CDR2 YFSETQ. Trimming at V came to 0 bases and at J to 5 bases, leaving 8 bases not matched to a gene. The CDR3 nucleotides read TGCGCCAGCAGCTTGGAGGGCGGGAGGCTGGGAGATACGCAGTATTTT. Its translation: CASSLEGGRLGDTQYF.

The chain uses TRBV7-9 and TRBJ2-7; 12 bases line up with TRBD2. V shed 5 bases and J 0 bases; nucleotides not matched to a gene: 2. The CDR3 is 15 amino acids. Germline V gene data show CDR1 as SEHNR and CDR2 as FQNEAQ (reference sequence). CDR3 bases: TGTGCCAGCAGCCCTAGCGGGAGGGCCTCCTACGAGCAGTACTTC. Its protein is CASSPSGRASYEQYF. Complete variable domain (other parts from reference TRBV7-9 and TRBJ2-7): DTGVSQNPRHKITKRGQNVTFRCDPISEHNRLYWYRQTLGQGPEFLTYFQNEAQLEKSRLLSDRFSAERPKGSFSTLEIQRTEQGDSAMYLCASSPSGRASYEQYFGPGTRLTVT.

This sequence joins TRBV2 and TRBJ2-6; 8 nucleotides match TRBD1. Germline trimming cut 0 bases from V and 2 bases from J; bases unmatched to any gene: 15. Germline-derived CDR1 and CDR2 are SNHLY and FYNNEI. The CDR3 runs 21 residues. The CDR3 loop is CASSEARSGDRHSPGANVLTF. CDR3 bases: TGTGCCAGCAGTGAAGCGCGTTCTGGGGACAGGCATTCCCCTGGGGCCAACGTCCTGACTTTC.

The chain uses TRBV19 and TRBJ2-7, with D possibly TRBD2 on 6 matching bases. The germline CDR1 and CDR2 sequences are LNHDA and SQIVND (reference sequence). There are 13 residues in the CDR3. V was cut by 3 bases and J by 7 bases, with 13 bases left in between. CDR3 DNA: TGTGCCAGTAGTATCGGGACTCCGGGGGAGCAGTACTTC. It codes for CASSIGTPGEQYF.

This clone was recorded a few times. The CDR3 spells CATSDPAGPNTEAFF. In DNA, the CDR3 is TGTGCCACCAGTGACCCCGCGGGGCCGAACACTGAAGCTTTCTTT. The chain carries TRBV24-1 and TRBJ1-1; a possible D gene is TRBD1 (5 bases). Germline V CDR1 and CDR2: KGHDR, SFDVKD. The CDR3 contains 15 residues. Trimming cost V 4 bases and J 1 base, with 12 bases left between them.

CDR3 region: CASSFQGSEAFF. Here the CDR3 DNA reads TGTGCCAGCAGTTTCCAGGGATCTGAAGCTTTCTTT. V usage is TRBV12-3 or TRBV12-4 and J usage is TRBJ1-1, with D perhaps TRBD1 (5 bases). The CDR3 sequence is 12 residues long. V lost 3 bases and J 6 bases, leaving 8 bases between the germline ends.

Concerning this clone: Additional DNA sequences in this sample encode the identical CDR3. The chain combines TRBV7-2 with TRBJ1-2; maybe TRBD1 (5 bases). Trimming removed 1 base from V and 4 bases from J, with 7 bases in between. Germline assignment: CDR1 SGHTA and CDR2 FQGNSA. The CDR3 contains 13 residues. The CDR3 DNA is TGTGCCAGCAGCTTAGACAGGACCTATGGCTACACCTTC. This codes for CASSLDRTYGYTF.

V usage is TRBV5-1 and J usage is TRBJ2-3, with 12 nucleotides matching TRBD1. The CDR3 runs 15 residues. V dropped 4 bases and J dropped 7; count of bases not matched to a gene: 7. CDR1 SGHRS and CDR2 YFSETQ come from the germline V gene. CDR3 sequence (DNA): TGCGCCAGCAGCCCGGGGGGACAGGGGGCGTATACGCAGTATTTT. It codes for CASSPGGQGAYTQYF.